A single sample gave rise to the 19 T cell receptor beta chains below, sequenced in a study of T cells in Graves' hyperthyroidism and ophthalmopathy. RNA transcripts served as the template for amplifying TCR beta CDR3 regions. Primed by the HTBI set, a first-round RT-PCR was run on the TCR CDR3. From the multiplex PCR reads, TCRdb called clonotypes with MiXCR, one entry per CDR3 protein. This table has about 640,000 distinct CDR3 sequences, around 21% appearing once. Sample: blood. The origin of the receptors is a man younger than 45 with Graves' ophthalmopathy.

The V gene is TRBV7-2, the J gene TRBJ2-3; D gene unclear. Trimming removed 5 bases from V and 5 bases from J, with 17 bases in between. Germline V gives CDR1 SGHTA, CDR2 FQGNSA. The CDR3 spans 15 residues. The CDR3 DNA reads TGTGCCAGCAGCCCCAGCCCCATTCGGCAAGATACGCAGTATTTT. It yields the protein CASSPSPIRQDTQYF. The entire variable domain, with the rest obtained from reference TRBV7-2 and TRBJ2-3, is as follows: GAGVSQSPSNKVTEKGKDVELRCDPISGHTALYWYRQSLGQGLEFLIYFQGNSAPDKSGLPSDRFSAERTGGSVSTLTIQRTQQEDSAVYLCASSPSPIRQDTQYFGPGTRLTVL.

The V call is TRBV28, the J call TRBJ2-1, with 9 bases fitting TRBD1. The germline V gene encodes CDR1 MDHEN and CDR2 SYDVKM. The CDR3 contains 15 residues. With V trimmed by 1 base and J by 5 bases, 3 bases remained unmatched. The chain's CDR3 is CASSLSTGGNNEQFF. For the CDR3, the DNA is TGTGCCAGCAGTTTATCGACAGGGGGGAACAATGAGCAGTTCTTC.

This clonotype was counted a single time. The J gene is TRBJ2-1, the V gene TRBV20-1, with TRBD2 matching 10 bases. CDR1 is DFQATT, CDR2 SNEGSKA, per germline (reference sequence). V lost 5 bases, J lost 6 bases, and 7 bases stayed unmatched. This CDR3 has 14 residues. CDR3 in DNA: TGCAGTGCTTCATTAGCGGGAGGTCCCAATGAGCAGTTCTTC. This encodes CSASLAGGPNEQFF.

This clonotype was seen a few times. CDR3 DNA sequence: TGTGCCAGCAGGAGGACAGGGGCCCAAAAAGAGACCCAGTACTTC. Its protein is CASRRTGAQKETQYF. The V call is TRBV2, the J call TRBJ2-5, with 9 nucleotides matching TRBD1. The CDR3 totals 15 residues. Germline CDR1 reads SNHLY; CDR2 reads FYNNEI. The V segment lost 6 bases and the J segment 3 bases; nucleotides outside the gene matches: 8.

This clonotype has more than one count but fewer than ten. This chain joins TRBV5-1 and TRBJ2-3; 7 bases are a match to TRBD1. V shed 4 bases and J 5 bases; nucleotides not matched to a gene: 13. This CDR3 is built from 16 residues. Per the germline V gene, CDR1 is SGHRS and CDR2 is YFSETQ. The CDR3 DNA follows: TGCGCCAGCAGCGTAGGACGGAGCGCAGGGGGAGATACGCAGTATTTT. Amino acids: CASSVGRSAGGDTQYF. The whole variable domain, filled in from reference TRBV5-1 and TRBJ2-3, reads KAGVTQTPRYLIKTRGQQVTLSCSPISGHRSVSWYQQTPGQGLQFLFEYFSETQRNKGNFPGRFSGRQFSNSRSEMNVSTLELGDSALYLCASSVGRSAGGDTQYFGPGTRLTVL.

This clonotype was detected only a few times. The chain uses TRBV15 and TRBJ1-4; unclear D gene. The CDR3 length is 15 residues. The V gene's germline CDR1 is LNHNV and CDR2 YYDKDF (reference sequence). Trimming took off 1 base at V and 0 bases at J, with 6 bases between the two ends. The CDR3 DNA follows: TGTGCCACCAGCAGAGTCAAAGCAACTAATGAAAAACTGTTTTTT. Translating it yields CATSRVKATNEKLFF. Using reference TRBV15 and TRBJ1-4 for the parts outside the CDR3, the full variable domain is DAMVIQNPRYQVTQFGKPVTLSCSQTLNHNVMYWYQQKSSQAPKLLFHYYDKDFNNEADTPDNFQSRRPNTSFCFLDIRSPGLGDTAMYLCATSRVKATNEKLFFGSGTQLSVL.

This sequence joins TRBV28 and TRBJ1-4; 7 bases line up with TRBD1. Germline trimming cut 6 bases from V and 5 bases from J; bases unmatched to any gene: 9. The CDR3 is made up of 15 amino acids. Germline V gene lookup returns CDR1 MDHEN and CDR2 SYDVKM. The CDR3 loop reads CASSLFKTGNEKLFF. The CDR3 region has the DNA TGTGCCAGCAGCCTATTCAAGACAGGGAATGAAAAACTGTTTTTT.

The CDR3 DNA sequence: TGTGCCAGCAGCTTTAGCGGGAGAGTGAATGAGCAGTTCTTC. This sequence encodes CASSFSGRVNEQFF. This chain connects TRBV5-6 to TRBJ2-1; TRBD2 aligns across 9 bases. CDR1 and CDR2 from the germline V gene are SGHDT and YYEEEE. The CDR3 runs to 14 residues. J was trimmed by 7 bases and V by 2 bases; bases with no gene match: 4.

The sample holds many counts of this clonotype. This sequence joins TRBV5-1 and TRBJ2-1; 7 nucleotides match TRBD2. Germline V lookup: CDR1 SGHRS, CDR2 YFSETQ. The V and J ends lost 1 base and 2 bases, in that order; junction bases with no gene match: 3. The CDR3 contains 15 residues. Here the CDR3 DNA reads TGCGCCAGCAGCTTGCCAGCGGGGCCCTACAATGAGCAGTTCTTC. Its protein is CASSLPAGPYNEQFF.

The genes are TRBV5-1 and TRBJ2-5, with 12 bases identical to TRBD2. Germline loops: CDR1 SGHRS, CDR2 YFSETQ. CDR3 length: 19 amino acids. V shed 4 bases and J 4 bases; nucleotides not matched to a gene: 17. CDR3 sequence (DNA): TGCGCCAGCAGCGACGCTAGCGGGAGGGCCCTGTGGTTTCGAGAGACCCAGTACTTC. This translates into CASSDASGRALWFRETQYF.

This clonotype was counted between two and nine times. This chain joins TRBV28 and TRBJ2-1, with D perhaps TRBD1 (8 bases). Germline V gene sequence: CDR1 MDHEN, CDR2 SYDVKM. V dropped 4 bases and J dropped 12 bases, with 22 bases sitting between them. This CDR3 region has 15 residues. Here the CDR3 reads CASSSHRGAGAAQFF. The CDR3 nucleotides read TGTGCCAGCAGTTCCCACAGGGGGGCGGGGGCCGCGCAGTTCTTC.

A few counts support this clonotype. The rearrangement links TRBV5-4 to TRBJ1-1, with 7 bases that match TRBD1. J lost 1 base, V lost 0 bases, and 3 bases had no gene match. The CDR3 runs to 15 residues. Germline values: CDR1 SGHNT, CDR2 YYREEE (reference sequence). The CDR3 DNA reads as TGTGCCAGCAGCTTGGACAGGGGATGGAACACTGAAGCTTTCTTT. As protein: CASSLDRGWNTEAFF.

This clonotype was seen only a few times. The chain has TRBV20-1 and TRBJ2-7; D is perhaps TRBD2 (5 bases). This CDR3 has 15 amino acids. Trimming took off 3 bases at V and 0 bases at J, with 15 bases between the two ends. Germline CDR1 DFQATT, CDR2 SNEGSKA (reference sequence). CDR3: CSARDSARASYEQYF. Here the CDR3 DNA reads TGCAGTGCTAGGGATAGCGCGAGGGCCTCCTACGAGCAGTACTTC.

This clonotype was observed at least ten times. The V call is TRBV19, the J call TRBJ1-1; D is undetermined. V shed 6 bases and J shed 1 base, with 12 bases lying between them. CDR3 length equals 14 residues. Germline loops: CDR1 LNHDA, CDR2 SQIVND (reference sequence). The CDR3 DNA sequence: TGTGCCAGTAGGGGAACGACGGGGAACACTGAAGCTTTCTTT. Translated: CASRGTTGNTEAFF.

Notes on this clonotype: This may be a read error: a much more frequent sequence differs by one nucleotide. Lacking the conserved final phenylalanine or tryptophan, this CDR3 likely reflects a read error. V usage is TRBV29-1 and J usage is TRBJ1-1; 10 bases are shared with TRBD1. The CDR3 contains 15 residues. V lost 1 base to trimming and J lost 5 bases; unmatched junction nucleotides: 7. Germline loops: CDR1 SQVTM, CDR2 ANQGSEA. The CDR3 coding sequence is TGCAGCGTTGAAGGCCGACAGGGGGCAGGGACTGAAGCTTTCTCT. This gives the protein CSVEGRQGAGTEAFS.

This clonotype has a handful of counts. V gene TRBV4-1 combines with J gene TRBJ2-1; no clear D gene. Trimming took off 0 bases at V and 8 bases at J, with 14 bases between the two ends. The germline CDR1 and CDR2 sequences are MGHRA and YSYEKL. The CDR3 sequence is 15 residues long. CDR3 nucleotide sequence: TGCGCCAGCAGCCAAGATCCCGTAGCTGATGATGAGCAGTTCTTC. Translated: CASSQDPVADDEQFF.

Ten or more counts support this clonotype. The CDR3 sequence is CASSIGWGRQGAPYYGYTF. CDR3 nucleotide sequence: TGTGCCAGCAGTATTGGATGGGGTCGGCAGGGGGCGCCGTACTATGGCTACACCTTC. The V and J genes are TRBV28 and TRBJ1-2; 8 bases line up with TRBD1. Germline V gives CDR1 MDHEN, CDR2 SYDVKM. CDR3 length: 19 residues. Trimming cost V 5 bases and J 3 bases; bases outside gene matches: 20.

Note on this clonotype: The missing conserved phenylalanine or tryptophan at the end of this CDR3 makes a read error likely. The CDR3 is CASGAGIDEQYI. CDR3 in DNA: TGTGCCAGCGGGGCGGGCATAGACGAGCAGTACATC. The rearrangement uses TRBV12-3 or TRBV12-4 and TRBJ2-7; D tentatively fits TRBD1 or TRBD2 (5 bases each). The V and J ends lost 8 bases and 5 bases respectively, with 13 bases between them. The CDR3 runs to 12 residues.

CDR3: CASSQDDGGQRANTGELFF. CDR3 nucleotides: TGTGCCAGCAGCCAAGATGATGGTGGACAGCGCGCGAACACCGGGGAGCTGTTTTTT. This rearrangement joins TRBV14 to TRBJ2-2, with a possible D match to TRBD1 (6 bases). Germline CDR1 reads SGHDN; CDR2 reads FVKESK. The CDR3 covers 19 residues. Trimming removed 0 bases at V and 0 bases at J, with 17 bases between.